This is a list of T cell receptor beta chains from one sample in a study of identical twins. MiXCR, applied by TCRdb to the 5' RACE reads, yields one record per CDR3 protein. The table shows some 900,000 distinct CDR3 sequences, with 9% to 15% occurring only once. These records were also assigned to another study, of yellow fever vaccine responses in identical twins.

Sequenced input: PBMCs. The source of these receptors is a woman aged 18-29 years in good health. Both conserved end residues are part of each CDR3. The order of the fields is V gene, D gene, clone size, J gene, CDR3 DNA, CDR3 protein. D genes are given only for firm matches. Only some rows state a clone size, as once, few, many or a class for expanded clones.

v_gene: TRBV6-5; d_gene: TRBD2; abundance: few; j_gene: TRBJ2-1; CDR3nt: TGTGCCAGCAGTTACTCGGCGGGAGAGCCCCACAATGAGCAGTTCTTC; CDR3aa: CASSYSAGEPHNEQFF
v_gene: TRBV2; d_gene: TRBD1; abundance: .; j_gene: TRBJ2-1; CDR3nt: TGTGCCAGCAGGGCTCAGGGGGTATTGCATGAGCAGTTCTTC; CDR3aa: CASRAQGVLHEQFF
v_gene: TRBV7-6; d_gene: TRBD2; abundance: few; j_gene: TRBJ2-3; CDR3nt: TGTGCCAGCAGCCCATGGACTAGCGGGTACACAGATACGCAGTATTTT; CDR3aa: CASSPWTSGYTDTQYF
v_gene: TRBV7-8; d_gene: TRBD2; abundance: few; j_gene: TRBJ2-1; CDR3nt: TGTGCCAGCAGCCCCCAGCTAGCGGGAGGTCCCAATGAGCAGTTCTTC; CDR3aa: CASSPQLAGGPNEQFF
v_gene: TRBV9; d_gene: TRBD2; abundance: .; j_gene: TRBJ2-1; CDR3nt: TGTGCCAGCAGCCCCACTAGCGGCCAGAGCTCCTACAATGAGCAGTTCTTC; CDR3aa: CASSPTSGQSSYNEQFF
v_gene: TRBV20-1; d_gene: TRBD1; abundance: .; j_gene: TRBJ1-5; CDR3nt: TGCAGTGCTAGAGACGCTCTTGGGACAGGGGAACGGGGCAATCAGCCCCAGCATTTT; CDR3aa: CSARDALGTGERGNQPQHF
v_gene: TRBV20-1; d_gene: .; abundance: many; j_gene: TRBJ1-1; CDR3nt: TGCAGTGCTGCCGACGCTGAAGCTTTCTTT; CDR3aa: CSAADAEAFF
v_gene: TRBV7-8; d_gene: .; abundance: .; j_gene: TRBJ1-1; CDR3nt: TGTGCCAGCAGCTTTAGACCGGGGAACACTGAAGCTTTCTTT; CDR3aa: CASSFRPGNTEAFF
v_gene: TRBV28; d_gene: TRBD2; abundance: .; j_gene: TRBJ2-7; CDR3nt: TGTGCCAGCAGACGGGAGGCCGGTATTGTGCAGTACTTC; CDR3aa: CASRREAGIVQYF
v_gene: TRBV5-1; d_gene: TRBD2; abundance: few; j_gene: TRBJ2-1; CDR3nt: TGCGCCAGCAGCTTGGGTATAGCGGGGGGGATTTGGAATGAGCAGTTCTTC; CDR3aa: CASSLGIAGGIWNEQFF
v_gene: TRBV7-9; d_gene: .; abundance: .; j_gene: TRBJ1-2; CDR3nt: TGTGCCAGCAGCTTAGGAGGGTGGGCAGACCATCACTATGGCTACACCTTC; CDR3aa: CASSLGGWADHHYGYTF
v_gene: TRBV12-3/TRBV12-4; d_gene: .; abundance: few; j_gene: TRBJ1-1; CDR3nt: TGTGCCAGCAGTTTAGCGGGGGGGTCGAACACTGAAGCTTTCTTT; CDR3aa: CASSLAGGSNTEAFF
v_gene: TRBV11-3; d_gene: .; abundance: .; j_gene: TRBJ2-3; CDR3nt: TGTGCCAGCAGCCGGGGGACCCCCGGGGGACCCACAGATACGCAGTATTTT; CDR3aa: CASSRGTPGGPTDTQYF
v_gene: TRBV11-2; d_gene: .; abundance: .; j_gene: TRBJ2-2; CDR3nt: TGTGCCAGCAGCTTATATGGGATTGGCACATTTGGGACCGGGGAGCTGTTTTTT; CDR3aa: CASSLYGIGTFGTGELFF
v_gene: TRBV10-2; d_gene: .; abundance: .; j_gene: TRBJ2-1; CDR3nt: TGCGCCAGCCGAGAGAGTGGGGGGTTCGACAATGAGCAGTTCTTC; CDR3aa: CASRESGGFDNEQFF
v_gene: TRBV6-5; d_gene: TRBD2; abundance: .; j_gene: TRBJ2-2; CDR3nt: TGTGACAGCAGTTACCGGACTAGCGGAAACACCGGGGAGCTGTTTTTT; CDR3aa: CDSSYRTSGNTGELFF
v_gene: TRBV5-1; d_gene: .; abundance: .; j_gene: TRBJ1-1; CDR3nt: TGCGCCAGCAGCTTGGCGATGGGATCCGGGGCTTTCTTT; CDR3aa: CASSLAMGSGAFF
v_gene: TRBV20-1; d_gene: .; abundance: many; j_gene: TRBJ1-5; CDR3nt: TGCAGTGCTAGCCCGGGACACAACAATCAGCCCCAGCATTTT; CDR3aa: CSASPGHNNQPQHF
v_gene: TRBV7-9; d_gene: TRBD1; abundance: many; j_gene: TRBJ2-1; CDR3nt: TGTGCCAGCACCCCCTTGAGGGACAGTACCTACAATGAGCAGTTCTTC; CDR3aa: CASTPLRDSTYNEQFF
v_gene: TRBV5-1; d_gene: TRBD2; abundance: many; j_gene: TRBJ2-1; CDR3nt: TGCGCCAGCACCGAAGGACTAGCGGGATTATACAATGAGCAGTTCTTC; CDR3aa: CASTEGLAGLYNEQFF
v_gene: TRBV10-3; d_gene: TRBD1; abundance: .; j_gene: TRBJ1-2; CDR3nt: TGTGCCATCAGTGAGCCCCCACAGGGGGCGGATGGCTACACCTTC; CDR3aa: CAISEPPQGADGYTF
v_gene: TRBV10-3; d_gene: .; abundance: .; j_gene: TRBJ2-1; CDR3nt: TGTGCCATCAGTGAGCGGCCCACAGTCGACCACAGCAATGAGCAGTTCTTC; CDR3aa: CAISERPTVDHSNEQFF
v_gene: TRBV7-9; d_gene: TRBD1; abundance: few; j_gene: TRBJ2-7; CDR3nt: TGTGCCAGCAGCCAGTCGGGACAGGGGGCGTACGAGCAGTACTTC; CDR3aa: CASSQSGQGAYEQYF
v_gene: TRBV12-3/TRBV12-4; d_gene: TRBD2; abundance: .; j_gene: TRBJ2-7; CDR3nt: TGTGCCAGCAGTTTCCTACTAGCGGGAGCCTACAAGCAGTACTTC; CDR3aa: CASSFLLAGAYKQYF
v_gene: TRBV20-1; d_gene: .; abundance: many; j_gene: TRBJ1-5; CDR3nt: TGCAGTGCTCCTACAGGGTCGGATCAGCCCCAGCATTTT; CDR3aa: CSAPTGSDQPQHF
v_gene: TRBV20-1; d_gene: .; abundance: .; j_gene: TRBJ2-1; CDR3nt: TGCAGTGCTAGAGATAGCGGCAGGGGAAGCAATGAGCAGTTCTTC; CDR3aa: CSARDSGRGSNEQFF
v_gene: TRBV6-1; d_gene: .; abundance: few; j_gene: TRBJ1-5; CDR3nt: TGTGCCAGCAGTGAAGGAGCGACAGCTAACAATCAGCCCCAGCATTTT; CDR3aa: CASSEGATANNQPQHF
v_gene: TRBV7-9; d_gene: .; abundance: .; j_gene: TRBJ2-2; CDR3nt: TGTGCCAGCAGTCCGGAGGGATTGAACACCGGGGAGCTGTTTTTT; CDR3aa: CASSPEGLNTGELFF
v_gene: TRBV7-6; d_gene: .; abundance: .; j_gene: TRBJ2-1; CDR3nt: TGTGCCAGCAGCTTAGTATTAAGTGAGCAGTTCTTC; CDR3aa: CASSLVLSEQFF
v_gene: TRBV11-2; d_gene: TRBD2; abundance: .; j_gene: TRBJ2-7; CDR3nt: TGTGCCAGCAGCTTATACCATGGTCGTGGGTCGGCTAGCGGGAGGCATGAGCAGTACTTC; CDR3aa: CASSLYHGRGSASGRHEQYF
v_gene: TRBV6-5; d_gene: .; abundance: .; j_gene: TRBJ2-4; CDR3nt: TGTGCCAGCAGTTGGAATCAGGGCTCGACCAAAAACATTCAGTACTTC; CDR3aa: CASSWNQGSTKNIQYF
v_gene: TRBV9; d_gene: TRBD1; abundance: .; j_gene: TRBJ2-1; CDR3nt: TGTGCCAGCAGCGTTGCCGACAGGGGTCGTCTCAATGAGCAGTTCTTC; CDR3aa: CASSVADRGRLNEQFF
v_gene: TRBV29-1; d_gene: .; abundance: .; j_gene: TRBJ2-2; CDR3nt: TGCAGCGTAGTACAGGGTACCGGGGAGCTGTTTTTT; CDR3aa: CSVVQGTGELFF
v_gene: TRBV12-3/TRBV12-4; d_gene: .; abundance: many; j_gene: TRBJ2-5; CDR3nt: TGTGCCAGCAGTTCCCCAAAATCGGGGTACCAAGAGACCCAGTACTTC; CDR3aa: CASSSPKSGYQETQYF
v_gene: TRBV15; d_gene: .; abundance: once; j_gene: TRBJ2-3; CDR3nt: TGTGCCACCAGCAGAGCGGGGCAGGGACCAGATACGCAGTATTTT; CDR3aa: CATSRAGQGPDTQYF
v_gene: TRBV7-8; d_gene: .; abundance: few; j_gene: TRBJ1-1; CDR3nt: TGTGCCAGCAGCTTAGGGGCGCCGATCACTGAAGCTTTCTTT; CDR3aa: CASSLGAPITEAFF
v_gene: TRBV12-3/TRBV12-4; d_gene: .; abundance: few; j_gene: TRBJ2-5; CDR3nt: TGTGCCAGCGCGCTGAACCAAGAGACCCAGTACTTC; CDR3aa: CASALNQETQYF
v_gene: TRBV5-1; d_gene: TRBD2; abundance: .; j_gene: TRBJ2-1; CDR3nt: TGCGCCAGCAGCGAGGGACTAGCGGGGGACCCCCAACGTCTAAATGAGCAGTTCTTC; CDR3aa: CASSEGLAGDPQRLNEQFF
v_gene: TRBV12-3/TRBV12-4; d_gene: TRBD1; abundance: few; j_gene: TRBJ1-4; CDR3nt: TGTGCCAGCACCGAGGGACAGGGAATATCGGAAAAACTGTTTTTT; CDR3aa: CASTEGQGISEKLFF
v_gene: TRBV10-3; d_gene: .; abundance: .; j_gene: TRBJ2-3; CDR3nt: TGTGCCATCAGTGTGACGGCGGGAGATACGCAGTATTTT; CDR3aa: CAISVTAGDTQYF
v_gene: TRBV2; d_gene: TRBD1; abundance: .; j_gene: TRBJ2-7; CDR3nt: TGTGCCAGCAGCGTACAGGGGGCCAACGACGAGCAGTACTTC; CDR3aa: CASSVQGANDEQYF
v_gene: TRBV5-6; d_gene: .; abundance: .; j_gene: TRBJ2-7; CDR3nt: TGTGCCAGCAGCTTGGTACCGGCGGAGCCCGCATACGAGCAGTACTTC; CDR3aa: CASSLVPAEPAYEQYF
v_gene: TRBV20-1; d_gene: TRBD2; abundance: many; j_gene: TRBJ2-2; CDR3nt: TGCAGCGCCCGGGGACTAGCGAACACCGGGGAGCTGTTTTTT; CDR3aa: CSARGLANTGELFF
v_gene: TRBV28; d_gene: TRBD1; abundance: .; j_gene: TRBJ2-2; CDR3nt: TGTGCCAGCAGTTTGGTGGGACAGGGGAGAACCGGGGAGCTGTTTTTT; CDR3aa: CASSLVGQGRTGELFF
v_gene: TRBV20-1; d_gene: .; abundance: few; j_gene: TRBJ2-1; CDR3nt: TGCAGTGCTAGCGGCCCGGTAGGGGCCTCCTACAATGAGCAGTTCTTC; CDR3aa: CSASGPVGASYNEQFF
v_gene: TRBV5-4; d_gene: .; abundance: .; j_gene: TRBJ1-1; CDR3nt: TGTGCCAGCAGCCCTGGGACTTCGAGAACTGAAGCTTTCTTT; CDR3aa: CASSPGTSRTEAFF